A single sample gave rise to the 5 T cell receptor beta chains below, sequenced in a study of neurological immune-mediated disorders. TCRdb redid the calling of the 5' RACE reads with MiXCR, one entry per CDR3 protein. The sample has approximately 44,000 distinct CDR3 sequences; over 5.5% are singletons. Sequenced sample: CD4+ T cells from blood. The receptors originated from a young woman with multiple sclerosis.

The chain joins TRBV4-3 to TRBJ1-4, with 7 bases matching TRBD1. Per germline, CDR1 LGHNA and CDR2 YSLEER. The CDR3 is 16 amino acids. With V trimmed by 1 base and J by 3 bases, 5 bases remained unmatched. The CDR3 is CASSQANRGANEKLFF. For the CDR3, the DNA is TGCGCCAGCAGCCAAGCCAACAGGGGAGCTAATGAAAAACTGTTTTTT.

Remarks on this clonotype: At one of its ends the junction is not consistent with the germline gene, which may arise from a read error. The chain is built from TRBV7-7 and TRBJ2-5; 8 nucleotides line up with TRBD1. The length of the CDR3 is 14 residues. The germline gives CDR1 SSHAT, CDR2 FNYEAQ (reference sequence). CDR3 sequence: CASSLAGGGETQYF. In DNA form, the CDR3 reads TGTGCTAGCAGCTTAGCAGGGGGCGGTGAGACCCAGTACTTC.

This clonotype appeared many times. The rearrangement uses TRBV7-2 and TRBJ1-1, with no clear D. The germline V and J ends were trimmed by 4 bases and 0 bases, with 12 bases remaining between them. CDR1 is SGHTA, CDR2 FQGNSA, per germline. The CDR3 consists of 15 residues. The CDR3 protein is CASSYTWVMNTEAFF. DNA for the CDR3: TGTGCCAGCAGCTACACTTGGGTTATGAACACTGAAGCTTTCTTT. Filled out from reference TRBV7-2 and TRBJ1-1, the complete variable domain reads GAGVSQSPSNKVTEKGKDVELRCDPISGHTALYWYRQSLGQGLEFLIYFQGNSAPDKSGLPSDRFSAERTGGSVSTLTIQRTQQEDSAVYLCASSYTWVMNTEAFFGQGTRLTVV.

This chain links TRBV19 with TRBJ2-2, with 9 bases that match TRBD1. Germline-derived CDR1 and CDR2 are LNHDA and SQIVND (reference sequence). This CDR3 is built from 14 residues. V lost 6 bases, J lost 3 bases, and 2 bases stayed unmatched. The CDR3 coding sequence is TGTGCCAGTAGACAGGGGGCCGACACCGGGGAGCTGTTTTTT. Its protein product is CASRQGADTGELFF.

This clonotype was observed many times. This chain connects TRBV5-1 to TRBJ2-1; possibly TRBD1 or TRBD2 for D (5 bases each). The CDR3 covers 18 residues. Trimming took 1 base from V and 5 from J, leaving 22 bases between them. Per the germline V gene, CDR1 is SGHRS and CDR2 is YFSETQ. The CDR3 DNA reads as TGCGCCAGCAGCTTGATATTGGTTGGAGGCAGGGTAGACAATGAGCAGTTCTTC. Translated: CASSLILVGGRVDNEQFF.